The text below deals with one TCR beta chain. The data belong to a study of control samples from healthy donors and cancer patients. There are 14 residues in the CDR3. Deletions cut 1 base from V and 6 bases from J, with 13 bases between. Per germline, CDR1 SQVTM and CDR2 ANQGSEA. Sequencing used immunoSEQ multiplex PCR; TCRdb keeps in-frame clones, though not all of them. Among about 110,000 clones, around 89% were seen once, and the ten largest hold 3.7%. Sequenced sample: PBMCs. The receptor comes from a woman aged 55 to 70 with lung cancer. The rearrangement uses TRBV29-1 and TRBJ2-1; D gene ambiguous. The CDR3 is CSVEAIGGPNEQFF. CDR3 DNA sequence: TGCAGCGTTGAAGCGATAGGTGGGCCCAATGAGCAGTTCTTC.